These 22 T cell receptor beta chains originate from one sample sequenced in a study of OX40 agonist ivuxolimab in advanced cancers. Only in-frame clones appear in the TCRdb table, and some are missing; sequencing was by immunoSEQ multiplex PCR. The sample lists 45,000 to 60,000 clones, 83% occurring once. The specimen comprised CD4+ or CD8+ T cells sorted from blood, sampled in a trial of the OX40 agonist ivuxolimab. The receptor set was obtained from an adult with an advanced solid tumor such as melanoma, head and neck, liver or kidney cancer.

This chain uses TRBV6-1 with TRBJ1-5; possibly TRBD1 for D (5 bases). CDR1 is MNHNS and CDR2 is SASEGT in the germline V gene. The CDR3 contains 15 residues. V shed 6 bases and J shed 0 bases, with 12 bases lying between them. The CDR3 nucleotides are TGTGCCAGCAGCGTGACAGTTTATAGCAATCAGCCCCAGCATTTT. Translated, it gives CASSVTVYSNQPQHF.

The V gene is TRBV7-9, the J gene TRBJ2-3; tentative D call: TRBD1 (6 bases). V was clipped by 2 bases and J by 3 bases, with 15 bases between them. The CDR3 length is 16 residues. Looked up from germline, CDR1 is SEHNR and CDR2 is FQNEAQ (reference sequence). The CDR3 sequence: CASSLSGGPGTDTQYF. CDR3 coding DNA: TGTGCCAGCAGCTTAAGTGGGGGCCCGGGTACAGATACGCAGTATTTT.

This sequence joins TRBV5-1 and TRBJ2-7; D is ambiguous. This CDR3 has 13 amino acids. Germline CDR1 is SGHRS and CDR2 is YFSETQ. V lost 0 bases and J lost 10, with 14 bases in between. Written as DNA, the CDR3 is TGCGCCAGCAGCTTGGACGCGGCGCGCGACCAGTACTTC. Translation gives CASSLDAARDQYF.

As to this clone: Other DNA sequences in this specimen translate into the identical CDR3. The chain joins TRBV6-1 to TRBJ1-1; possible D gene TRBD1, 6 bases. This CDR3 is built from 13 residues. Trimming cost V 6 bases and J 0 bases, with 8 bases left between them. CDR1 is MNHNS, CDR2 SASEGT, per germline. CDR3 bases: TGTGCCAGCAGGAGGGGGGTGAACACTGAAGCTTTCTTT. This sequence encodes CASRRGVNTEAFF.

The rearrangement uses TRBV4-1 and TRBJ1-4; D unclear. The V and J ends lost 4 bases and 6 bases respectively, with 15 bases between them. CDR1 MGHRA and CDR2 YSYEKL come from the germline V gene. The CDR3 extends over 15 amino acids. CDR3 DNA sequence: TGCGCCAGCAGCCCAAACGCGGGTTGGGATGAAAAACTGTTTTTT. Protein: CASSPNAGWDEKLFF.

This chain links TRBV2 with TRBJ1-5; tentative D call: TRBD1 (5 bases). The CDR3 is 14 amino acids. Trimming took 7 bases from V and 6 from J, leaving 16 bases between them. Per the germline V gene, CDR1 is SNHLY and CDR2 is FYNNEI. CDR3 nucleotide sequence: TGTGCCAGCAATTTCGGGGACGTGGGTCAGCCCCAGCATTTT. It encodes CASNFGDVGQPQHF.

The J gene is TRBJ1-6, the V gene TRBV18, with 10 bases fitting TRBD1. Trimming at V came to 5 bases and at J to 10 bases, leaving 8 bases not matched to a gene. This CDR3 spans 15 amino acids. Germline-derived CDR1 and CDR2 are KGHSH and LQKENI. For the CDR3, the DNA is TGTGCCAGCTCATCGTCCGGGACAGGGGAATCACCCCTCCACTTT. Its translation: CASSSSGTGESPLHF. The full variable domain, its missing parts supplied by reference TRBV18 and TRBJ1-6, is NAGVMQNPRHLVRRRGQEARLRCSPMKGHSHVYWYRQLPEEGLKFMVYLQKENIIDESGMPKERFSAEFPKEGPSILRIQQVVRGDSAAYFCASSSSGTGESPLHFGNGTRLTVT.

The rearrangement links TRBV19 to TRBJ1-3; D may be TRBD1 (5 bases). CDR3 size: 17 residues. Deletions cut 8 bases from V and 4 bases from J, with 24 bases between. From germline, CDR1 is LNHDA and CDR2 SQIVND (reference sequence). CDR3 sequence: CASGIGKGPSAGNTIYF. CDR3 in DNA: TGTGCCAGTGGGATTGGAAAGGGGCCGTCGGCGGGAAACACCATATATTTT.

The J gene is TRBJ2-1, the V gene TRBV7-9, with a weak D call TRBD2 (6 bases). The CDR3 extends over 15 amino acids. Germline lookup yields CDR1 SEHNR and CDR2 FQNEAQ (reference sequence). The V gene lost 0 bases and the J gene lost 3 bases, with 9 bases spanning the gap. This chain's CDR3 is CASSLASGYYNEQFF. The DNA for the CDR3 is TGTGCCAGCAGCTTAGCGAGCGGGTACTACAATGAGCAGTTCTTC.

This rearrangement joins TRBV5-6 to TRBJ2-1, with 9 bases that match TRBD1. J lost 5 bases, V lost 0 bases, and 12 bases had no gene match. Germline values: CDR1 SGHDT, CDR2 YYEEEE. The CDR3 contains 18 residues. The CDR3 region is CASSLALSGTGYDNEQFF. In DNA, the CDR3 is TGTGCCAGCAGCTTGGCTCTGTCCGGGACAGGGTACGACAATGAGCAGTTCTTC.

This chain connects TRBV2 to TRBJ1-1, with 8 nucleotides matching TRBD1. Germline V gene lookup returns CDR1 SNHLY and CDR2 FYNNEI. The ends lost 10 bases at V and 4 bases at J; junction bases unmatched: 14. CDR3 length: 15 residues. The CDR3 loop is CANLPPGGQGTEAFF. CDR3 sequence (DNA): TGTGCCAACCTACCGCCAGGGGGCCAGGGCACTGAAGCTTTCTTT.

CDR3 DNA: TGTGCCAGTAGTATAGATCCAGGTAGGTATGGCTACACCTTC. Amino acid sequence: CASSIDPGRYGYTF. The chain recombines TRBV19 with TRBJ1-2; D gene uncertain. Between the trimmed V and J ends, which lost 0 bases and 5 bases, there was a span of 10 bases. From germline, CDR1 is LNHDA and CDR2 SQIVND (reference sequence). The CDR3 is 14 residues long.

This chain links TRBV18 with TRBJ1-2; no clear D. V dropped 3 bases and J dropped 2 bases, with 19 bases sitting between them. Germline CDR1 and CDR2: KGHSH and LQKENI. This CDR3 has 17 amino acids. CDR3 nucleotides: TGTGCCAGCTCACCGAATCTCCTTGCTAAGGAAAACTATGGCTACACCTTC. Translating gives CASSPNLLAKENYGYTF.

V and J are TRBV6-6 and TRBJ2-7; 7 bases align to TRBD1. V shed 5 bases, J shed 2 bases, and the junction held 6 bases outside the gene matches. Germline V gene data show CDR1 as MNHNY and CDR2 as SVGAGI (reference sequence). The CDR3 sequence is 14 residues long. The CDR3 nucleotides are TGTGCCAGCAGTGACCGGGACAGACCCTACGAGCAGTACTTC. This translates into CASSDRDRPYEQYF.

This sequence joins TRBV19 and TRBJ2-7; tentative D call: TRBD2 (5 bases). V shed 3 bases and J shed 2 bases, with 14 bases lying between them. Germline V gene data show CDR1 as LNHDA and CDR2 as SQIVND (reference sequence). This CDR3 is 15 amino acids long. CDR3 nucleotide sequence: TGTGCCAGTAGTATGAGTTCGGACTCCCCCTACGAGCAGTACTTC. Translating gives CASSMSSDSPYEQYF.

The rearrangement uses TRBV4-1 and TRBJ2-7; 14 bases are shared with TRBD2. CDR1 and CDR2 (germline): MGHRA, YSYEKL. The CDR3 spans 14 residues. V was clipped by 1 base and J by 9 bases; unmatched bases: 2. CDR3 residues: CASSQAGTSGRQYF. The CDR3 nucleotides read TGCGCCAGCAGCCAAGCGGGGACTAGCGGGAGGCAGTACTTC.

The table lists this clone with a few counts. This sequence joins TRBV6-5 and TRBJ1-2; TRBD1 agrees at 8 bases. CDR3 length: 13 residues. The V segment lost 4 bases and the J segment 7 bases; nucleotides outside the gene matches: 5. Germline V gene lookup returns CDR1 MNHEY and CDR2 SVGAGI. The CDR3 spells CASSLTGVGGYTF. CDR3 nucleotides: TGTGCCAGCAGTTTGACAGGGGTGGGTGGCTACACCTTC.

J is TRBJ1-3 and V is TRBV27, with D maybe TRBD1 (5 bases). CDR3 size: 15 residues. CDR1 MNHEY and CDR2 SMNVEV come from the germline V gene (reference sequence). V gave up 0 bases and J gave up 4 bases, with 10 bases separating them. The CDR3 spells CASSLSRASGNTIYF. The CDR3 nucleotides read TGTGCCAGCAGTTTATCCAGGGCGAGCGGAAACACCATATATTTT.

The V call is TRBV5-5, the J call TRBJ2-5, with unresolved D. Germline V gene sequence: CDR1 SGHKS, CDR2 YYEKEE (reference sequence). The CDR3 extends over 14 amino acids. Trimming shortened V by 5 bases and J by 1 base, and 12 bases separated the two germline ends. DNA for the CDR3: TGTGCCAGCAGGGACGAACCCGGCCAAGAGACCCAGTACTTC. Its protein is CASRDEPGQETQYF.

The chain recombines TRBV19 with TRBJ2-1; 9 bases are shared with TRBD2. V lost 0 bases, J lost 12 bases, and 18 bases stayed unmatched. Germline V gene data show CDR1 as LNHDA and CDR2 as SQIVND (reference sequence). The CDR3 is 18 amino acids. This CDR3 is CASSIDWGGLAGPQRQFF. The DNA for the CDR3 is TGTGCCAGTAGTATAGACTGGGGGGGGCTAGCGGGACCCCAACGGCAGTTCTTC.

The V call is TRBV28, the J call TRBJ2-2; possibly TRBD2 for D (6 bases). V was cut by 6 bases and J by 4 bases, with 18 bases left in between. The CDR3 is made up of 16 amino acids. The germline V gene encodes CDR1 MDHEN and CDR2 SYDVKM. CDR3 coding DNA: TGTGCCAGCAGCCATGGGGAGGCCCGGGGCACCGGGGAGCTGTTTTTT. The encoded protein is CASSHGEARGTGELFF.

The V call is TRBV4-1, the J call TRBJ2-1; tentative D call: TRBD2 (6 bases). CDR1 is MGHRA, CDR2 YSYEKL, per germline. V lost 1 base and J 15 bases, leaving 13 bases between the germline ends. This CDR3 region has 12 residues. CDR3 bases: TGCGCCAGCAGCCAAGTAGCGGAGAGGCCGTTCTTC. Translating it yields CASSQVAERPFF.